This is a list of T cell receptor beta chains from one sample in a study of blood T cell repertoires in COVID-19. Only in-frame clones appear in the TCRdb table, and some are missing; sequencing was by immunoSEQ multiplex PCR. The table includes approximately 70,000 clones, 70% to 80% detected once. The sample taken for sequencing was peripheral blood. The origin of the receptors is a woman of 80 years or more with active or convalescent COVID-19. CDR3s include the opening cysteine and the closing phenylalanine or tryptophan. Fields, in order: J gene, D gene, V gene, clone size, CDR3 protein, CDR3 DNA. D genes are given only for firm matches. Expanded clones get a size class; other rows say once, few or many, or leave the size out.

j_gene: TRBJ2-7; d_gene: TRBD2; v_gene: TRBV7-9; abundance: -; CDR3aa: CASSLGAGGPYEQYF; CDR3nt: TGTGCCAGCAGCTTAGGGGCGGGAGGGCCCTACGAGCAGTACTTC
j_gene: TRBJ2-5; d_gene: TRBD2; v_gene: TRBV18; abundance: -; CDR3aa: CASSPGLAGSGETQYF; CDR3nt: TGTGCCAGCTCCCCGGGACTAGCGGGGAGCGGGGAGACCCAGTACTTC
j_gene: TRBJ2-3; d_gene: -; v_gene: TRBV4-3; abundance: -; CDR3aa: CASSQVRGIRADTQYF; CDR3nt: TGCGCCAGCAGCCAAGTGAGGGGGATCAGGGCAGATACGCAGTATTTT
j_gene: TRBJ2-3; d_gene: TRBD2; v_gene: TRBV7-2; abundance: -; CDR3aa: CASSVGTSGNTDTQYF; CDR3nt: TGTGCCAGCAGCGTCGGGACTAGCGGTAACACAGATACGCAGTATTTT
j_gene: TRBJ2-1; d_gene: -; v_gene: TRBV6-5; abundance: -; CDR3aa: CASTKRGSYNEQFF; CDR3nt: TGTGCCAGCACCAAAAGGGGGTCTTACAATGAGCAGTTCTTC
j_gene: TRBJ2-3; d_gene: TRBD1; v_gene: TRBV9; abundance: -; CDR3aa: CASNLNEQDRESTDTQYF; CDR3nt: TGTGCCAGCAACTTAAATGAACAGGACAGGGAGAGCACAGATACGCAGTATTTT
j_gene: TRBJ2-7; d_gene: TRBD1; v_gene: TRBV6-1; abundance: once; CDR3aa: CASSERDRVYEQYF; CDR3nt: TGTGCCAGCAGTGAACGGGACAGGGTCTACGAGCAGTACTTC
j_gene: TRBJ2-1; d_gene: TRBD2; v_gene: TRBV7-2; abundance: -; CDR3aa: CASSPEAGEYNEQFF; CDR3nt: TGTGCCAGCAGCCCGGAAGCGGGGGAGTACAATGAGCAGTTCTTC
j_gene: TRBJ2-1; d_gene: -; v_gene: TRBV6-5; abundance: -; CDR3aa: CASSYRTNGEQFF; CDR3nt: TGTGCCAGCAGTTACCGGACTAACGGTGAGCAGTTCTTC
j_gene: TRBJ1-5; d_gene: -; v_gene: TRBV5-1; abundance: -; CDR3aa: CASSLGLLPNQPQHF; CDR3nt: TGCGCCAGCAGCTTGGGCTTACTCCCCAATCAGCCCCAGCATTTT
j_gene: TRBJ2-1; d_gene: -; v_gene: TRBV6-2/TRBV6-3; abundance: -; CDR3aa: CASSLDPARVVNEQFF; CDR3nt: TGTGCCAGCAGTTTAGACCCCGCACGGGTGGTCAATGAGCAGTTCTTC
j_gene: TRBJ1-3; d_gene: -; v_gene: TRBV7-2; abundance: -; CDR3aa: CASSGRAGVSGNTIYF; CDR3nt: TGTGCCAGCAGCGGGCGGGCAGGAGTCTCTGGAAACACCATATATTTT
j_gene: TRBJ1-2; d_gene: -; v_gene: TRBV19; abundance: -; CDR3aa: CASSQTGPHSNYGYTF; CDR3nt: TGTGCCAGTAGCCAAACAGGGCCCCACTCTAACTATGGCTACACCTTC
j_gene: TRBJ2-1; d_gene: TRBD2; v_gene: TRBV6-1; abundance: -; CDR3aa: CASSDGLAGYNEQFF; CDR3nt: TGTGCCAGCAGTGACGGACTAGCGGGCTACAATGAGCAGTTCTTC
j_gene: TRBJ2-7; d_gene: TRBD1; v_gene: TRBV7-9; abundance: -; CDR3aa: CASSQTQGALFYEQYF; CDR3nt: TGTGCCAGCAGCCAAACACAGGGGGCGCTTTTCTACGAGCAGTACTTC
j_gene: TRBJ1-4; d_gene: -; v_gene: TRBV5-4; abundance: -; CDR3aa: CASSSKGVSNEKLFF; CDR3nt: TGTGCCAGCAGCTCCAAGGGGGTTTCGAATGAAAAACTGTTTTTT
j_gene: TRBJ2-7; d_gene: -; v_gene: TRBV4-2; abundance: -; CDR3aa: CASSQVSTGTYEQYF; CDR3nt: TGTGCCAGCAGCCAAGTGAGCACAGGTACCTACGAGCAGTACTTC
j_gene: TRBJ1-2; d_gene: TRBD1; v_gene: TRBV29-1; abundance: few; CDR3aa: CSVRQPGQGLLSYGYTF; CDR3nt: TGCAGCGTTCGACAACCGGGACAGGGACTACTGAGCTATGGCTACACCTTC
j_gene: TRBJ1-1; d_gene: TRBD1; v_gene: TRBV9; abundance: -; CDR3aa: CASSVGGTVNTEAFF; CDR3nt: TGTGCCAGCAGCGTAGGAGGGACAGTGAACACTGAAGCTTTCTTT
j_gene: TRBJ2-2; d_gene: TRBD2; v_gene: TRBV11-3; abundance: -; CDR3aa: CASSLERTSGQNTGELFF; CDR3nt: TGTGCCAGCAGCCTCGAACGGACTAGCGGGCAGAACACCGGGGAGCTGTTTTTT
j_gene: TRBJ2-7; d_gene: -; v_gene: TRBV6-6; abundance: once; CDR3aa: CASRQGTYEQYF; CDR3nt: TGTGCCAGCAGGCAGGGAACCTACGAGCAGTACTTC
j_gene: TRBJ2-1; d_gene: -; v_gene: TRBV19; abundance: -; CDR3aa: CASSTSGTTYNEQFF; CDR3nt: TGTGCCAGTAGTACGAGCGGGACAACCTACAATGAGCAGTTCTTC
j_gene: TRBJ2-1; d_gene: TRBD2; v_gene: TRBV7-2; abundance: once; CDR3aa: CASNDVGTSGRAPQFF; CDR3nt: TGTGCCAGCAACGATGTGGGGACTAGCGGGAGGGCTCCGCAGTTCTTC
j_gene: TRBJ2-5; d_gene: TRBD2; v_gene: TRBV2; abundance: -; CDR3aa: CASSRGLGETQYF; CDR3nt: TGTGCCAGCAGCCGGGGACTAGGAGAGACCCAGTACTTC
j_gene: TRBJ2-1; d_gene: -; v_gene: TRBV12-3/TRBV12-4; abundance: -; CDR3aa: CASSIRRNNEQFF; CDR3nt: TGTGCCAGCAGTATCAGGAGGAACAATGAGCAGTTCTTC
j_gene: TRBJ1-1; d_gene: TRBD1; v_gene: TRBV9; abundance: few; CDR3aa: CASSAGQGDANTEAFF; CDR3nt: TGTGCCAGCAGCGCTGGACAGGGAGACGCAAACACTGAAGCTTTCTTT
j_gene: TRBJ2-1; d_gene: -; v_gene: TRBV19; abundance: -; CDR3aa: CASSIGASEQFF; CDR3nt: TGTGCCAGTAGTATCGGTGCATCTGAGCAGTTCTTC
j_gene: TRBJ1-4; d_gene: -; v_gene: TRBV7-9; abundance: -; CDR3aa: CASSSRDSYEKLFF; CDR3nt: TGTGCCAGCAGCTCACGGGACTCATATGAAAAACTGTTTTTT
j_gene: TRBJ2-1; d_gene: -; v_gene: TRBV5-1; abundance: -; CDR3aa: CASSRGTGQINEQFF; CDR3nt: TGCGCCAGCAGCCGCGGGACGGGACAGATCAATGAGCAGTTCTTC
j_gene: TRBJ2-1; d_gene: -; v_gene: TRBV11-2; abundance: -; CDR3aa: CASSYIVGGYNEQFF; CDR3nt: TGTGCCAGCAGCTACATCGTAGGGGGCTACAATGAGCAGTTCTTC
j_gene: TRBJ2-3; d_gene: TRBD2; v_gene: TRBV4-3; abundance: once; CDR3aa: CASSQAHGTSGGPRNTDTQYF; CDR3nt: TGCGCCAGCAGCCAAGCGCACGGGACTAGCGGGGGGCCCCGGAACACAGATACGCAGTATTTT
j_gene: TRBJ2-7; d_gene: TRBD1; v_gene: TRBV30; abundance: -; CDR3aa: CAWINRGDEQYF; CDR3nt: TGTGCCTGGATAAACAGGGGGGACGAGCAGTACTTC
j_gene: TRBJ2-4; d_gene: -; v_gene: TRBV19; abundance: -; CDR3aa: CASRHQGGGHSAKNIQYF; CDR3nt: TGTGCCAGTAGGCACCAAGGGGGTGGACACTCAGCCAAAAACATTCAGTACTTC
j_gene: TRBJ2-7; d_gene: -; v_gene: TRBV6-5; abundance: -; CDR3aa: CASSYSFASIEQYF; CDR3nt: TGTGCCAGCAGTTACTCGTTCGCTAGCATCGAGCAGTACTTC
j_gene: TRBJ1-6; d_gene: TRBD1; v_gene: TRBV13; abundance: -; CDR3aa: CASSLNRRTGANSPLHF; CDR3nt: TGTGCCAGCAGCCTAAACCGTAGGACAGGCGCTAATTCACCCCTCCACTTT
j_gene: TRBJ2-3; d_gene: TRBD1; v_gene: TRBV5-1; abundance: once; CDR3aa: CASSPNPPGTATDTQYF; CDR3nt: TGCGCCAGCAGCCCAAACCCCCCCGGGACAGCAACAGATACGCAGTATTTT
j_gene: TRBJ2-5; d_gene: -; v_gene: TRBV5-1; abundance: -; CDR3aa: CASSYQGPETQYF; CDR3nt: TGCGCCAGCAGCTATCAGGGGCCGGAGACCCAGTACTTC
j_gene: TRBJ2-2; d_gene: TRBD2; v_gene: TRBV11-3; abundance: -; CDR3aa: CASSQRLAGTGELFF; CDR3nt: TGTGCCAGCAGCCAGCGACTAGCGGGGACCGGGGAGCTGTTTTTT
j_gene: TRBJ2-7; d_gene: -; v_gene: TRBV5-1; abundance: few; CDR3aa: CASKMGDYEQYF; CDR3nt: TGCGCCAGCAAGATGGGAGACTACGAGCAGTACTTC
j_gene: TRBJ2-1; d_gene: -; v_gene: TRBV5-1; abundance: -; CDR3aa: CASSLAVGGGEQFF; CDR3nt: TGCGCCAGCAGCTTGGCCGTTGGGGGAGGCGAGCAGTTCTTC
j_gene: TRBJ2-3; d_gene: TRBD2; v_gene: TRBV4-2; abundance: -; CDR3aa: CASSQGDGRRGGTDTQYF; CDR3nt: TGTGCCAGCAGCCAAGGTGACGGGAGGCGGGGGGGCACAGATACGCAGTATTTT
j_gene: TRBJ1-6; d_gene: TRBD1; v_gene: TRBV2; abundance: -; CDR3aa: CATRGQVDRNSPLHF; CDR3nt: TGTGCCACCAGGGGACAGGTAGATCGTAATTCACCCCTCCACTTT
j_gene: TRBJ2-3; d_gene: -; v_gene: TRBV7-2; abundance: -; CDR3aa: CASSLASRGTDTQYF; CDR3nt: TGTGCCAGCAGCTTAGCATCCCGAGGCACAGATACGCAGTATTTT
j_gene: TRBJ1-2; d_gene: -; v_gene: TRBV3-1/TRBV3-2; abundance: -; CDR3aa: CASSQGGRGTSGYTF; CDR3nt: TGTGCCAGCAGCCAAGGGGGCAGGGGTACGTCTGGCTACACCTTC
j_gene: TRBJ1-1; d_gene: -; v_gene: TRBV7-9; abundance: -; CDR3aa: CASSSLGHIEAFF; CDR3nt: TGTGCCAGCAGCTCCCTTGGACACATTGAAGCTTTCTTT
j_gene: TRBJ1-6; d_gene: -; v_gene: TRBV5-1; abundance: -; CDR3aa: CASGATGSRSSPLHF; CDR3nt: TGCGCCAGCGGAGCTACAGGGTCGAGGAGCTCACCCCTCCACTTT
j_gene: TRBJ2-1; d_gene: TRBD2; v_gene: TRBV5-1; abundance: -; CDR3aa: CASSWTSGSPTYNEQFF; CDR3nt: TGCGCCAGCAGCTGGACTAGCGGGAGCCCCACCTACAATGAGCAGTTCTTC
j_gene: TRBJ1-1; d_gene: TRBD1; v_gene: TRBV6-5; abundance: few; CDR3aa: CASSWTGTYTEAFF; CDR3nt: TGTGCCAGCAGTTGGACAGGGACCTACACTGAAGCTTTCTTT
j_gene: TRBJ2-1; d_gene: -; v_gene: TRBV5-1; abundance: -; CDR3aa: CASSLAGGTSYNEQFF; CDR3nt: TGCGCCAGCAGCTTGGCCGGCGGAACCTCCTACAATGAGCAGTTCTTC
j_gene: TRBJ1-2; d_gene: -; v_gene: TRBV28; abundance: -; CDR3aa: CATVEGYGYTF; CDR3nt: TGTGCCACCGTAGAGGGCTATGGCTACACCTTC
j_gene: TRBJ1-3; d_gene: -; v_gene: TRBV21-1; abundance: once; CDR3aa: CASLAGAAGNTIYF; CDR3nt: TGTGCCAGCCTTGCGGGGGCGGCGGGAAACACCATATATTTT
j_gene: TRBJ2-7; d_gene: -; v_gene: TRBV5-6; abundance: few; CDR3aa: CASSLEGGMVGMVEQYF; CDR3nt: TGTGCCAGCAGCTTGGAAGGAGGGATGGTTGGCATGGTTGAGCAGTACTTC
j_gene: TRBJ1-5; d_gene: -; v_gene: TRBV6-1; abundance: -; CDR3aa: CASSDGGYNQPQHF; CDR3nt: TGTGCCAGCAGTGATGGGGGGTACAATCAGCCCCAGCATTTT
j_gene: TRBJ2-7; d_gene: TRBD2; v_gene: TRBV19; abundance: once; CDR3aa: CASSIRGYGREQYF; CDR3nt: TGTGCCAGTAGTATACGCGGTTACGGGAGGGAGCAGTACTTC
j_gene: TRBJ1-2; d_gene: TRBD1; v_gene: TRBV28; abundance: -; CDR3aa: CASTKAGGQGYGYTF; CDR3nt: TGTGCCAGCACCAAAGCTGGGGGACAGGGGTATGGCTACACCTTC